These 30 T cell receptor beta chains originate from one sample sequenced in a study of post-analysis software for immune sequencing data. For these TCRs, the target antigens are not known. Unique molecular identifiers were carried by the TCR beta cDNA libraries. TCRdb reprocessed the PCR reads via MiXCR and lists one record per CDR3 protein. This sample carries about 770,000 distinct CDR3 sequences, approximately 44% of them seen once, and the ten largest clones take roughly 4.9%. Findings of the study overall: A handful of TRBV segments were significantly more frequent in patients than in controls. TRBV5-6, TRBV5-1 and TRBV20-1 were among these segments.

Sequencing used blood. These receptors were collected from a girl between 10 and 17 years old with multiple sclerosis.

This chain joins TRBV25-1 and TRBJ1-2; D not certain. CDR3 length: 14 residues. Per the germline V gene, CDR1 is MGHDK and CDR2 is SYGVNS. The germline V and J ends were trimmed by 0 bases and 7 bases, with 12 bases remaining between them. DNA of the CDR3: TGTGCCAGCAGTGAATATTTCTCCGGGGTTGGCTACACCTTC. Its translation: CASSEYFSGVGYTF.

V usage is TRBV20-1 and J usage is TRBJ1-1, with 9 bases lining up with TRBD1. The CDR3 loop spans 15 amino acids. V shed 2 bases, J shed 1 base, and the junction held 5 bases outside the gene matches. Germline assignment: CDR1 DFQATT and CDR2 SNEGSKA (reference sequence). The CDR3 loop reads CSARLPGQGNTEAFF. The CDR3 region has the DNA TGCAGTGCTAGACTCCCGGGACAGGGGAACACTGAAGCTTTCTTT.

This clonotype has only a few counts. This chain links TRBV29-1 with TRBJ1-2; TRBD1 might be the D (6 bases). Per germline, CDR1 SQVTM and CDR2 ANQGSEA. V lost 6 bases, J lost 4 bases, and 18 bases lay in between. The length of the CDR3 is 14 residues. The CDR3 sequence: CSVARTEFSYGYTF. The DNA for the CDR3 is TGCAGCGTCGCACGGACAGAGTTTAGCTATGGCTACACCTTC.

This clonotype was counted between two and nine times. This chain uses TRBV6-1 with TRBJ2-7; TRBD1 matches 11 bases. The CDR3 covers 14 residues. V gave up 4 bases and J gave up 3 bases; unmatched junction bases: 2. CDR1 is MNHNS, CDR2 SASEGT, per germline. The CDR3 is CASSGTGGLYEQYF. The CDR3, as DNA: TGTGCCAGCAGTGGGACAGGGGGCCTCTACGAGCAGTACTTC.

This clonotype was picked up a small number of times. V gene TRBV5-1 combines with J gene TRBJ2-7, with D possibly matching TRBD2 (5 bases). The CDR3 runs to 15 residues. V lost 0 bases to trimming and J lost 0 bases, with 10 bases between them. The V gene's germline CDR1 is SGHRS and CDR2 YFSETQ. CDR3 region: CASSLATGYSYEQYF. DNA for the CDR3: TGCGCCAGCAGCTTGGCGACGGGATACTCCTACGAGCAGTACTTC.

The chain joins TRBV5-1 to TRBJ2-1; D gene ambiguous. The V and J ends lost 1 base and 9 bases respectively, with 14 bases between them. Germline V gene data show CDR1 as SGHRS and CDR2 as YFSETQ. The CDR3 has 14 amino acids. For the CDR3, the DNA is TGCGCCAGCAGCTTGATTGCCGTATCCAGTGAGCAGTTCTTC. This gives the protein CASSLIAVSSEQFF.

The chain links TRBV12-3 or TRBV12-4 to TRBJ2-2; 8 bases agree with TRBD2. This CDR3 has 16 amino acids. The V and J ends lost 2 bases and 2 bases, in that order; junction bases with no gene match: 4. The CDR3 loop is CASSLRAGVNTGELFF. Written as DNA, the CDR3 is TGTGCCAGCAGTTTACGAGCGGGAGTAAACACCGGGGAGCTGTTTTTT.

This clonotype occurred a few times. The chain carries TRBV5-4 and TRBJ2-6; 9 bases are shared with TRBD1. This CDR3 region has 22 residues. Trimming cost V 0 bases and J 1 base; bases outside gene matches: 17. CDR1 and CDR2 from the germline V gene are SGHNT and YYREEE (reference sequence). For the CDR3, the DNA is TGTGCCAGCAGCTTGGCACCGGGACAGGGAATTCCGTTGCTGTCTGGGGCCAACGTCCTGACTTTC. Translating gives CASSLAPGQGIPLLSGANVLTF. Drawing the rest from reference TRBV5-4 and TRBJ2-6, the complete variable domain is ETGVTQSPTHLIKTRGQQVTLRCSSQSGHNTVSWYQQALGQGPQFIFQYYREEENGRGNFPPRFSGLQFPNYSSELNVNALELDDSALYLCASSLAPGQGIPLLSGANVLTFGAGSRLTVL.

The V gene is TRBV5-1, the J gene TRBJ2-7, with TRBD1 identical over 7 bases. Looked up from germline, CDR1 is SGHRS and CDR2 is YFSETQ. This CDR3 contains 14 residues. V trimming: 3 bases; J trimming: 2 bases; junction bases outside the gene matches: 5. The CDR3 DNA reads TGCGCCAGCAGCTCCGCCGGGACAGCCTACGAGCAGTACTTC. This codes for CASSSAGTAYEQYF.

The chain combines TRBV12-3 or TRBV12-4 with TRBJ2-7; TRBD2 matches at 13 bases. The CDR3 covers 20 residues. Trimming cost V 4 bases and J 1 base; bases outside gene matches: 16. The CDR3 DNA sequence: TGTGCCAGCAGTTCCCACGGGGGACTAGCGGGAAAGTTAGGGTCCTACGAGCAGTACTTC. Translated, it gives CASSSHGGLAGKLGSYEQYF.

The sample holds a few counts of this clonotype. V gene TRBV12-3 or TRBV12-4 combines with J gene TRBJ1-1; no reliable D call. The V gene lost 8 bases and the J gene lost 11 bases, with 12 bases spanning the gap. CDR3 length: 10 residues. Written as DNA, the CDR3 is TGTGCCAGCTCCGGGCCGAGGGCTTTCTTT. Its translation: CASSGPRAFF.

V gene TRBV5-6 combines with J gene TRBJ2-7; TRBD2 is a possible D gene (5 bases). Germline lookup yields CDR1 SGHDT and CDR2 YYEEEE. Trimming pared 0 bases from V and 3 bases from J, leaving 16 bases between. The CDR3 sequence is 16 residues long. CDR3: CASSLVSGSAIYEQYF. DNA of the CDR3: TGTGCCAGCAGCTTGGTTTCGGGGTCGGCCATCTACGAGCAGTACTTC.

This clonotype was seen only a few times. The chain uses TRBV6-5 and TRBJ1-2; a weak D match, TRBD1 (6 bases). The germline V gene encodes CDR1 MNHEY and CDR2 SVGAGI. Trimming left V 5 bases short and J 7 bases short, with 14 bases between. The CDR3 contains 13 residues. The CDR3 DNA follows: TGTGCCAGCAGTGCCGGACAGACAGTTGGCTACACCTTC. Its protein product is CASSAGQTVGYTF.

The chain joins TRBV11-3 to TRBJ2-3; weak D call: TRBD2 (6 bases). Deletions cut 0 bases from V and 2 bases from J, with 12 bases between. This CDR3 is built from 16 residues. Germline loops: CDR1 SGHNT, CDR2 YENEEA. CDR3 amino acids: CASSLDRLAITDTQYF. CDR3 coding DNA: TGTGCCAGCAGCTTAGATCGGCTAGCGATCACAGATACGCAGTATTTT.

This sequence joins TRBV13 and TRBJ2-3; 9 positions match TRBD2. The CDR3 covers 16 residues. Germline loops: CDR1 PRHDT, CDR2 FYEKMQ (reference sequence). J lost 6 bases, V lost 2 bases, and 9 bases had no gene match. Written as DNA, the CDR3 is TGTGCCAGCAGCTTATGGCGGGAGGGCTTATGGGATACGCAGTATTTT. This codes for CASSLWREGLWDTQYF. Full variable domain (rest looked up from reference TRBV13 and TRBJ2-3): AAGVIQSPRHLIKEKRETATLKCYPIPRHDTVYWYQQGPGQDPQFLISFYEKMQSDKGSIPDRFSAQQFSDYHSELNMSSLELGDSALYFCASSLWREGLWDTQYFGPGTRLTVL.

V gene TRBV27 combines with J gene TRBJ2-4; 8 bases align to TRBD2. Judging by the DNA end, TRBJ2-7 fits better; the J call may be wrong. There are 14 residues in the CDR3. Germline V gene data show CDR1 as MNHEY and CDR2 as SMNVEV (reference sequence). CDR3 sequence (DNA): TGTGCCAGCAGTCTAGGTAGCGGGGAGTCCGAGCAGTACTTC. Its translation: CASSLGSGESEQYF.

The genes are TRBV6-2 or TRBV6-3 and TRBJ2-3; 12 bases align to TRBD2. J lost 5 bases, V lost 8 bases, and 8 bases had no gene match. The CDR3 contains 15 residues. Germline loops: CDR1 MNHEY, CDR2 SVGEGT. The CDR3: CASRRGLAGGDTQYF. DNA of the CDR3: TGTGCCAGCCGACGGGGACTAGCGGGTGGAGATACGCAGTATTTT.

Written as DNA, the CDR3 is TGTGCCACCAGCAGAGATTTGGAGACAGTGCGACAGCCCCAGCATTTT. It translates to CATSRDLETVRQPQHF. The chain couples TRBV15 to TRBJ1-5; TRBD1 might be the D (5 bases). Germline-derived CDR1 and CDR2 are LNHNV and YYDKDF (reference sequence). CDR3 length equals 16 residues. Between the trimmed V and J ends, which lost 0 bases and 7 bases, there was a span of 16 bases.

This clonotype was counted a few times. The chain combines TRBV12-3 or TRBV12-4 with TRBJ2-1; a possible D gene is TRBD2 (6 bases). The CDR3 has 15 residues. V was trimmed by 6 bases and J by 10 bases, leaving 22 bases between them. This CDR3 reads CASRPPGLPVEEQFF. The CDR3 DNA is TGTGCCAGCAGACCTCCGGGACTCCCCGTCGAGGAGCAGTTCTTC.

The genes are TRBV20-1 and TRBJ2-1; D gene uncertain. Looked up from germline, CDR1 is DFQATT and CDR2 is SNEGSKA (reference sequence). V was shortened by 3 bases and J by 9 bases, with 9 bases between the two germline ends. This CDR3 is 11 amino acids long. The CDR3 here is CSASLHGEQFF. CDR3 DNA: TGCAGTGCTAGTTTACACGGTGAGCAGTTCTTC.

The chain recombines TRBV5-6 with TRBJ1-1, with 7 bases identical to TRBD1. The CDR3 has 17 amino acids. The junction had 14 bases not matched to a gene; V was cut back by 3 bases and J by 3 bases. CDR1 is SGHDT, CDR2 YYEEEE, per germline. DNA for the CDR3: TGTGCCAGCAGCTACGACAGGGTTGGAAATGAGGACACTGAAGCTTTCTTT. As protein: CASSYDRVGNEDTEAFF.

This clonotype was detected only a few times. V is TRBV18 and J is TRBJ1-2; D perhaps matches TRBD1 (5 bases). The germline gives CDR1 KGHSH, CDR2 LQKENI. The CDR3 is made up of 17 amino acids. The V end was cut by 4 bases, the J end by 3 bases, with 21 bases between. CDR3 sequence: CASSRGKTAPGYYGYTF. In nucleotides, the CDR3 is TGTGCCAGCTCACGGGGGAAGACAGCCCCAGGATACTATGGCTACACCTTC.

The chain carries TRBV7-2 and TRBJ2-7, with a tentative D call TRBD2 (7 bases). Germline CDR1 SGHTA, CDR2 FQGNSA. The CDR3 contains 15 residues. The V end was cut by 5 bases, the J end by 5 bases, with 19 bases between. The CDR3 DNA sequence: TGTGCCAGCAGCACGGGGGGCGGGAGTTTCGACGAGCAGTACTTC. This sequence encodes CASSTGGGSFDEQYF. Combining the CDR3 with reference TRBV7-2 and TRBJ2-7 gives the whole variable domain GAGVSQSPSNKVTEKGKDVELRCDPISGHTALYWYRQSLGQGLEFLIYFQGNSAPDKSGLPSDRFSAERTGGSVSTLTIQRTQQEDSAVYLCASSTGGGSFDEQYFGPGTRLTVT.

V and J are TRBV6-5 and TRBJ2-6; D gene uncertain. This CDR3 is 15 amino acids long. CDR1 is MNHEY and CDR2 is SVGAGI in the germline V gene. Between the trimmed V and J ends, which lost 8 bases and 0 bases, there was a span of 11 bases. The CDR3 nucleotides are TGTGCCAGCTTGAAACTCAGCTCTGGGGCCAACGTCCTGACTTTC. Translating it yields CASLKLSSGANVLTF.

This clonotype was counted a few times. This sequence joins TRBV28 and TRBJ2-1; 12 bases match TRBD2. V dropped 5 bases and J dropped 9; count of bases not matched to a gene: 5. From germline, CDR1 is MDHEN and CDR2 SYDVKM. There are 14 residues in the CDR3. CDR3 coding DNA: TGTGCCAGCAGTCTGCTAGCGGGAGGGGGTGAGCAGTTCTTC. Its protein product is CASSLLAGGGEQFF.

The genes are TRBV20-1 and TRBJ2-1; 10 bases line up with TRBD2. In germline, CDR1 is DFQATT, CDR2 SNEGSKA (reference sequence). CDR3 size: 14 residues. V dropped 1 base and J dropped 8; count of bases not matched to a gene: 5. CDR3 sequence (DNA): TGCAGTGCTAGAGTGCGTCTAGCGGGAGATGAGCAGTTCTTC. Its translation is CSARVRLAGDEQFF.

This clonotype has only one observation. The chain joins TRBV7-8 to TRBJ1-1, with TRBD1 identical over 9 bases. The V gene's germline CDR1 is SGHVS and CDR2 FQNEAQ. The CDR3 consists of 16 residues. Trimming took 2 bases from V and 0 from J; bases not matched to a gene: 4. The CDR3 here is CASSLNRDRVNTEAFF. CDR3 DNA: TGTGCCAGCAGCTTAAACCGGGACAGGGTGAACACTGAAGCTTTCTTT. Together with reference TRBV7-8 and TRBJ1-1, the CDR3 gives the full variable domain: GAGVSQSPRYKVAKRGQDVALRCDPISGHVSLFWYQQALGQGPEFLTYFQNEAQLDKSGLPSDRFFAERPEGSVSTLKIQRTQQEDSAVYLCASSLNRDRVNTEAFFGQGTRLTVV.

The CDR3 bases are TGCGCCAGCAGCTTGGCTAGCGGGTACTCCGATGAGCAGTTCTTC. Translated, it gives CASSLASGYSDEQFF. The chain combines TRBV5-1 with TRBJ2-1, with 8 bases that match TRBD2. Germline lookup yields CDR1 SGHRS and CDR2 YFSETQ. V gave up 0 bases and J gave up 8 bases; unmatched junction bases: 7. This CDR3 has 15 residues.

This clonotype was detected only a few times. The chain recombines TRBV7-2 with TRBJ2-3; tentatively, D is TRBD1 or TRBD2 (5 bases each). V dropped 3 bases and J dropped 3 bases, with 13 bases sitting between them. Germline V gene sequence: CDR1 SGHTA, CDR2 FQGNSA. The CDR3 has 15 residues. CDR3 nucleotides: TGTGCCAGCAGCTTCGAGGGGAAAGGGACAGATACGCAGTATTTT. Its protein is CASSFEGKGTDTQYF.

This clonotype was seen a handful of times. V gene TRBV20-1 combines with J gene TRBJ2-4, with 11 bases matching TRBD2. With the DNA end fitting TRBJ2-7 better, the J assignment may be wrong. CDR1 and CDR2 from the germline V gene are DFQATT and SNEGSKA (reference sequence). This CDR3 has 13 amino acids. The CDR3 sequence: CSARTSGTSEQYF. The DNA of the CDR3 is TGCAGTGCTAGGACTAGCGGGACCAGCGAGCAGTACTTC.